Given below is one TCR beta chain in context. Starting material of about 450 ng total RNA yielded TCR beta cDNA via a constant-region primer. A slightly modified ARM-PCR protocol with three nested multiplex PCR rounds produced these TCR beta libraries. TRBV1-TRBV30 forward primers paired with a C-beta reverse primer were used in the first two PCR rounds, which ran roughly 9 cycles each. MiXCR, applied by TCRdb to the multiplex PCR reads, yields one record per CDR3 protein. The sample yields roughly 49,000 distinct CDR3 sequences, around 64% seen once. The data stem from a study of tumor-infiltrating lymphocytes in primary liver carcinoma. Study at large: Men as well as women, aged 30 to 69 years, made up the patients. Samples returned roughly 3.5 to 8 million productive TCRbeta reads, a yield that was similar across tissue types.

Joint extraction of RNA and DNA used 20-30 mg of bulk tissue that was unsorted. Trimming at V came to 4 bases and at J to 8 bases, leaving 9 bases not matched to a gene. Germline assignment: CDR1 MNHEY and CDR2 SVGAGI. The CDR3 has 15 amino acids. The V gene is TRBV6-5, the J gene TRBJ2-1; 9 bases map to TRBD2. This TCR derives from a middle-aged man with primary liver carcinoma and hepatitis B virus infection. Sample: liver tumor tissue from sampling region 5. Regarding subset: tumor region T5, tumor centre. The CDR3 nucleotides are TGTGCCAGCAGTTGCTTCCCTAGCGGGACATATGAGCAGTTCTTC. It is translated as CASSCFPSGTYEQFF.